These 3 T cell receptor beta chains share one sample of origin, sequenced in a study of cytomegalovirus exposure and HLA in healthy donors. The PCR ran on 60 Vbeta and 13 Jbeta primers. Here immunoSEQ multiplex PCR was the method, and the copy in TCRdb shows in-frame clones only, minus some. This sample's clone table lists 120,000 to 150,000 clones. The sequencing sample was made of PBMCs. These receptors came from a woman younger than 35 in good health and CMV-seronegative.

J is TRBJ2-3 and V is TRBV5-1; 11 nucleotides align to TRBD2. This CDR3 region has 17 residues. J gave up 2 bases and V 4 bases, and 9 bases lay outside the gene matches. CDR1 is SGHRS and CDR2 is YFSETQ in the germline V gene. CDR3 sequence (DNA): TGCGCCAGCAGCACCAGGACTAGCGGGCAACACACAGATACGCAGTATTTT. It yields the protein CASSTRTSGQHTDTQYF.

This chain connects TRBV13 to TRBJ2-1; 16 positions match TRBD2. The V and J ends lost 5 bases and 15 bases, in that order; junction bases with no gene match: 4. CDR3 size: 13 residues. Germline values: CDR1 PRHDT, CDR2 FYEKMQ (reference sequence). The CDR3 reads CASSPGTSGRVFF. The DNA of the CDR3 is TGTGCCAGCAGCCCCGGGACTAGCGGGAGGGTGTTCTTC.

The rearrangement uses TRBV10-1 and TRBJ2-3, with 9 bases aligning to TRBD1. V shed 2 bases, J shed 5 bases, and the junction held 8 bases outside the gene matches. The V gene's germline CDR1 is WNHNN and CDR2 SYGVQD (reference sequence). The length of the CDR3 is 16 residues. The CDR3 nucleotides are TGCGCCAGCAGTGAGAACGGTCGGACAGGGGAAGATACGCAGTATTTT. It yields the protein CASSENGRTGEDTQYF.